This is a list of T cell receptor beta chains from one sample in a study of metastatic and nonmetastatic thyroid tumors. TCRdb re-analyzed the PCR reads using MiXCR. The data contain about 15,000 clones, roughly 29% of them seen just once; the ten biggest clones take up roughly half. Source material: tumor tissue. These receptors all stem from a male donor with papillary thyroid cancer or a benign thyroid nodule (not recorded which). Some clones in this sample may be carry-over from other donors' samples. The CDR3 runs from the conserved cysteine through the conserved F or W. Each record gives: clone size, V gene, D gene, J gene, CDR3 DNA, CDR3 protein. D genes are given only for firm matches. Size is stated for part of the rows, as once, few or many counts, or as a class when the clone is expanded.

many,TRBV5-5,.,TRBJ2-2,TGTGCCAGCAGCTTGCTCGGGGGCGGGAACACCGGGGAGCTGTTTTTT,CASSLLGGGNTGELFF
few,TRBV7-8,.,TRBJ1-1,TGTGCCAGCAGCTTAGGGGTTGCTGAAGCTTTCTTT,CASSLGVAEAFF
many,TRBV28,.,TRBJ2-3,TGTGCCAGCAGTCGTCGGCGAGATACGCAGTATTTT,CASSRRRDTQYF
medium-sized,TRBV6-1,.,TRBJ1-3,TGTGCCAGCAGTACGACGGACTCTGGAAACACCATATATTTT,CASSTTDSGNTIYF
many,TRBV10-1,.,TRBJ2-7,TGCGCCAGCAGTGAGTACGAGCAGTACTTC,CASSEYEQYF
medium-sized,TRBV10-1,.,TRBJ2-7,TGCGCCAGCAGTGAAGGCCGAGGAACCTTCTACGAGCAGTACTTC,CASSEGRGTFYEQYF
many,TRBV6-4,TRBD1,TRBJ2-1,TGTGCCAGCAGTGACTCGAAGGGGACAGCAAATGAGCAGTTCTTC,CASSDSKGTANEQFF
.,TRBV18,.,TRBJ1-1,TGTGCCAGCTCACCAAACAGCGCCACTGAAGCTTTCTTT,CASSPNSATEAFF
.,TRBV18,.,TRBJ1-1,TGTGCCAGCTCACCAGACGAAACTGAAGCTTTCTTT,CASSPDETEAFF
many,TRBV12-3/TRBV12-4,.,TRBJ1-3,TGTGCCAGCAGTTTAGCCCACTCTGGAAACACCATATATTTT,CASSLAHSGNTIYF
many,TRBV30,.,TRBJ2-1,TGTGCCTGGAGTGTGTTTTTGGTACGGACGGGGAATGAGCAGTTCTTC,CAWSVFLVRTGNEQFF
many,TRBV30,TRBD1,TRBJ2-2,TGTGCCTGGGTCCAGACAGGGGTGGACGGGGAGCTGTTTTTT,CAWVQTGVDGELFF
.,TRBV15,.,TRBJ1-4,TGTGCCACCAGCAGAGACACCCCAGGGGCGGGTAGCGAAAAACTGTTTTTT,CATSRDTPGAGSEKLFF
many,TRBV7-3,TRBD2,TRBJ2-2,TGTGCCAGCAGCCCCCGGGGGGGGACGAACACCGGGGAGCTGTTTTTT,CASSPRGGTNTGELFF
.,TRBV6-1,TRBD1,TRBJ1-3,TGTGCCAGCAGTGCTAGACAGGGTCGAAACACCATATATTTT,CASSARQGRNTIYF
many,TRBV15,.,TRBJ2-1,TGTGCCACCAGCCAACTTCTAGGGGCCAATGAGCAGTTCTTC,CATSQLLGANEQFF
many,TRBV28,.,TRBJ1-5,TGTGCCAGCAGCGTTTTTGGACCAGATCAGCCCCAGCATTTT,CASSVFGPDQPQHF
medium-sized,TRBV20-1,TRBD1,TRBJ2-3,TGCAGTGCTATTACGACAGGGACGAAAACAGATACGCAGTATTTT,CSAITTGTKTDTQYF
.,TRBV6-1,.,TRBJ1-6,TGTGCCAGCAGAACTCGCGGACGGACTCGGGGATCACCCCTCCACTTT,CASRTRGRTRGSPLHF
many,TRBV28,.,TRBJ2-1,TGTGCCAGCAGTCTCCCCCCGACTAGTAGGATCTTC,CASSLPPTSRIF
.,TRBV11-2,.,TRBJ2-7,TGTGCCAGCAGCTGGACCTACGAGCAGTACTTC,CASSWTYEQYF
.,TRBV5-1,TRBD2,TRBJ2-1,TGCGCCAGCAGCTTGGTGGTAGCGGGGAGTTGTGAGCAGTTCTTC,CASSLVVAGSCEQFF
.,TRBV5-1,.,TRBJ2-1,TGCGCCAGCAGCTTGGGCGAGGCTTCATACAATGAGCAGTTCTTC,CASSLGEASYNEQFF
many,TRBV28,.,TRBJ1-3,TGTGCCAGCAGGATCTACTCTGGAAACACCATATATTTT,CASRIYSGNTIYF
.,TRBV20-1,TRBD2,TRBJ2-7,TGCAGTGCTATACGGACTAGTAGTTACGAGCAGTACTTC,CSAIRTSSYEQYF
many,TRBV7-8,TRBD1,TRBJ2-7,TGTGCCAGCCTCCCATCGACAGGGGGGCTGGAGCAGTACTTC,CASLPSTGGLEQYF
many,TRBV10-3,TRBD1,TRBJ1-2,TGTGCCATCAGTGCGCCCGGAATGGACAGGGGGCGCCACTATGGCTACACCTTC,CAISAPGMDRGRHYGYTF
medium-sized,TRBV20-1,TRBD1,TRBJ2-7,TGCAGTGCTAGAGACCGTAGGACAGGGGATTCTTACGAGCAGTACTTC,CSARDRRTGDSYEQYF
.,TRBV5-1,TRBD2,TRBJ2-1,TGCGCCAGCAGCGTGGGATTGACTAGCGGGATAAATGAGCAGTTCTTC,CASSVGLTSGINEQFF
few,TRBV28,.,TRBJ1-2,TGTGCCAGCAGTTACTCCGGGGGAGCGGGTCGCTATGGCTACACATTC,CASSYSGGAGRYGYTF
medium-sized,TRBV20-1,TRBD1,TRBJ1-1,TGCAGTGCTAGAGCCGAGACAGGGTGGACTGAAGCTTTCTTT,CSARAETGWTEAFF
many,TRBV29-1,.,TRBJ1-2,TGCAGCGTTGAGGGGGGCAATGATGGCTACACCTTC,CSVEGGNDGYTF
many,TRBV24-1,.,TRBJ2-2,TGTGCCACCAGTAATAACGCAGTCCGAAGGGGCGGGGAGCTGTTTTTT,CATSNNAVRRGGELFF
many,TRBV6-7,.,TRBJ2-7,TGTGCCAGCAGTTACAAGACAGGTCAAAACTCCTACGAGCAGTACTTC,CASSYKTGQNSYEQYF
.,TRBV3-1,TRBD2,TRBJ2-7,TGTGCCAGCAGCTACCCGGGAGGCCGGGGGAACGAGCAGTACTTC,CASSYPGGRGNEQYF
.,TRBV20-1,TRBD2,TRBJ2-7,TGCAGTGCTAGAAGGACTAGCTGGGGGTCCGTAACTGGGGAGCAGTACTTC,CSARRTSWGSVTGEQYF
once,TRBV20-1,TRBD2,TRBJ2-3,TGCAGTGCCACCCCGGGACTAGCAAACGGTCCAGATACGCAGTATTTT,CSATPGLANGPDTQYF
.,TRBV20-1,TRBD2,TRBJ2-7,TGCAGTGCTAGAGATCCCCTAGCGGGAGACCTTCTGGAGCAGTACTTC,CSARDPLAGDLLEQYF
.,TRBV28,.,TRBJ1-1,TGTGCCATCCGGACGGCCGATGGGAAAACTGAAGCTTTCTTT,CAIRTADGKTEAFF
.,TRBV11-3,.,TRBJ2-7,TGTGCCAGTACCCCTAGTTACGAGCAGTACTTC,CASTPSYEQYF